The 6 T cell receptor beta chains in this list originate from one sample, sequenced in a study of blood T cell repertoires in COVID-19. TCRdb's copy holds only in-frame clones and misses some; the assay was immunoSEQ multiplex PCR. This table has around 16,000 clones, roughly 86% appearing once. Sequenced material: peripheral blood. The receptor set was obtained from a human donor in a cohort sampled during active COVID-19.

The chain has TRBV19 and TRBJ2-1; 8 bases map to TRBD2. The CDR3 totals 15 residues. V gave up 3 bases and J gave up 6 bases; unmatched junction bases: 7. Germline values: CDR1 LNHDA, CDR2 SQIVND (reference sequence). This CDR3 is CASSILAGGGNEQFF. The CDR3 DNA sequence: TGTGCCAGTAGTATCTTGGCGGGGGGAGGCAATGAGCAGTTCTTC.

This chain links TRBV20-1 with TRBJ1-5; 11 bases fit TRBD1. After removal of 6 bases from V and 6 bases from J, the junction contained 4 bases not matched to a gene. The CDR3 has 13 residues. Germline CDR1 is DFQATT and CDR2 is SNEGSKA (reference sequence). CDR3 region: CSASGTGGQPQHF. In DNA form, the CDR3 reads TGCAGTGCAAGTGGGACAGGGGGTCAGCCCCAGCATTTT.

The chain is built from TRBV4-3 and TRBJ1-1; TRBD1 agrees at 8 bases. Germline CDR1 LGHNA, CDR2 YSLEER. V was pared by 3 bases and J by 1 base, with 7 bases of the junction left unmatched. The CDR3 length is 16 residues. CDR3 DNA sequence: TGCGCCAGCAGCCATCTACAGGGGGAGGGGAACACTGAAGCTTTCTTT. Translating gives CASSHLQGEGNTEAFF.

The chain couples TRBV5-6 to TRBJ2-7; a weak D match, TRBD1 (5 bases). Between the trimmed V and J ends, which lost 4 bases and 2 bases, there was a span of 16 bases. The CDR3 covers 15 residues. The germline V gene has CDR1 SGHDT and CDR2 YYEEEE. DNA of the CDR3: TGTGCCAGCAGCCCCATGTCAGGGTCCCCCTACGAGCAGTACTTC. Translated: CASSPMSGSPYEQYF.

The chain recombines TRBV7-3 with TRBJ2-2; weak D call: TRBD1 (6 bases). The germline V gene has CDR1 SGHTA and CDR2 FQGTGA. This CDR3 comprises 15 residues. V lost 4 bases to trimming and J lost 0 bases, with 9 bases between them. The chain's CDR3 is CASSSQGSNTGELFF. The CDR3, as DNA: TGTGCCAGCAGCTCACAGGGATCGAACACCGGGGAGCTGTTTTTT.

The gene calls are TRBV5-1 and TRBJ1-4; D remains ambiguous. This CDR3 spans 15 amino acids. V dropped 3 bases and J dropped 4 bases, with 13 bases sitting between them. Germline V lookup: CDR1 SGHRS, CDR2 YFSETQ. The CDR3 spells CASSSSPAVNEKLFF. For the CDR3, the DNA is TGCGCCAGCAGCTCCTCACCTGCGGTTAATGAAAAACTGTTTTTT.